The sequence of this T cell receptor beta chain was determined in a study of cytomegalovirus exposure and HLA in healthy donors. The PCR was carried out with 60 Vbeta primers and 13 Jbeta primers. Libraries were prepared by immunoSEQ multiplex PCR; TCRdb keeps only in-frame clonotypes and omits some of them. The sample consists of about 50,000 clones, more than 65% of them appearing once. The sample holds one count of this clone. Its antigen is undetermined. Study-level points and caveats: Cytomegalovirus association was listed for about 160 TCR beta chains. Later examination showed HLA-associated TCR beta chains had greater clonal expansion than equally common others. By HLA locus, TCR association rates varied in a later analysis, with DRB1 showing the most and HLA-C the fewest.

The source material was PBMCs. This TCR was recovered from a woman between 50 and 59 years old in good health and CMV-seronegative.

The CDR3 coding sequence is TGTGCCAGCAGTGAACATATGGCCTCTGGGGCCAACGTCCTGACTTTC. This codes for CASSEHMASGANVLTF. The V gene is TRBV6-1, the J gene TRBJ2-6; D uncertain. The CDR3 totals 16 residues. The V gene lost 2 bases and the J gene lost 0 bases, with 8 bases spanning the gap. Germline-derived CDR1 and CDR2 are MNHNS and SASEGT.